This entry lists 8 T cell receptor beta chains sequenced from one sample in a study of shared clonotypes between healthy human individuals. The naive CD8 population came from CD45RO-negative cells selected for CCR7, without terminally differentiated effector memory CD45RA+ cells. Here immunoSEQ multiplex PCR was the method, and the copy in TCRdb shows in-frame clones only, minus some. The repertoire holds fewer than 850,000 clones, with about 97% as singletons. Sequencing was performed on naive CD8+ T cells sorted from blood. These receptors came from a man aged 25-40 years in good health.

This clone was observed a single time. The rearrangement joins TRBV18 to TRBJ2-3, with D unresolved. There are 16 residues in the CDR3. Germline values: CDR1 KGHSH, CDR2 LQKENI. Trimming removed 1 base at V and 0 bases at J, with 11 bases between. The CDR3 DNA sequence: TGTGCCAGCTCACCACAAAACGGCCTTAGCACAGATACGCAGTATTTT. It specifies CASSPQNGLSTDTQYF.

The chain carries TRBV5-5 and TRBJ2-1, with a weak D call TRBD1 (5 bases). Germline CDR1 SGHKS, CDR2 YYEKEE (reference sequence). There are 13 residues in the CDR3. The ends were cut back, 0 bases at V and 7 bases at J, with 8 bases in the middle. The CDR3 sequence is CASSLATGNEQFF. The CDR3 region has the DNA TGTGCCAGCAGCTTGGCCACAGGAAATGAGCAGTTCTTC.

The genes are TRBV7-6 and TRBJ2-7; 7 bases are a match to TRBD2. The ends lost 5 bases at V and 3 bases at J; junction bases unmatched: 7. Germline V gene sequence: CDR1 SGHVS, CDR2 FNYEAQ. CDR3 length: 14 amino acids. The CDR3 nucleotides read TGTGCCAGCAGCCCTAGCGGACTTTACTACGAGCAGTACTTC. Amino acids: CASSPSGLYYEQYF.

The chain recombines TRBV19 with TRBJ2-7; tentative D call: TRBD2 (6 bases). Trimming removed 2 bases at V and 0 bases at J, with 11 bases between. Germline V lookup: CDR1 LNHDA, CDR2 SQIVND (reference sequence). This CDR3 spans 15 amino acids. The CDR3 region has the DNA TGTGCCAGTAGTATAAACGACGGGAGCTCCTACGAGCAGTACTTC. Amino acid sequence: CASSINDGSSYEQYF. The full variable domain, its missing parts supplied by reference TRBV19 and TRBJ2-7, is DGGITQSPKYLFRKEGQNVTLSCEQNLNHDAMYWYRQDPGQGLRLIYYSQIVNDFQKGDIAEGYSVSREKKESFPLTVTSAQKNPTAFYLCASSINDGSSYEQYFGPGTRLTVT.

This clone showed up just once. The chain recombines TRBV18 with TRBJ1-5; tentative D call: TRBD1 (5 bases). V was pared by 6 bases and J by 2 bases, with 20 bases between. CDR1 is KGHSH, CDR2 LQKENI, per germline. This CDR3 has 17 amino acids. CDR3 in DNA: TGTGCCAGCTCGCCAACGGGGGTTCCGAGGGGCAATCAGCCCCAGCATTTT. Its protein is CASSPTGVPRGNQPQHF.

The rearrangement joins TRBV27 to TRBJ2-2; D is unresolved. Deletions cut 8 bases from V and 3 bases from J, with 4 bases between. CDR3 length: 11 amino acids. The V gene's germline CDR1 is MNHEY and CDR2 SMNVEV (reference sequence). DNA of the CDR3: TGTGCCAGCCACCACACCGGGGAGCTGTTTTTT. Residues: CASHHTGELFF.

This chain connects TRBV5-4 to TRBJ2-3; D call uncertain. Deletions cut 0 bases from V and 0 bases from J, with 5 bases between. CDR1 SGHNT and CDR2 YYREEE come from the germline V gene (reference sequence). The CDR3 sequence is 14 residues long. CDR3 DNA sequence: TGTGCCAGCAGCTTGGGCAGGAGCACAGATACGCAGTATTTT. Its protein is CASSLGRSTDTQYF.

This chain uses TRBV5-6 with TRBJ2-7, with a possible D match to TRBD1 (5 bases). CDR3 length: 15 residues. Germline CDR1 and CDR2: SGHDT and YYEEEE. V lost 2 bases and J 5 bases, leaving 17 bases between the germline ends. The CDR3 here is CASSLRFQGPDEQYF. The CDR3, as DNA: TGTGCCAGCAGCTTACGCTTTCAGGGCCCTGACGAGCAGTACTTC.